These T cell receptor beta chains were read from a single sample in a study of blood T cells in healthy people across ages. Each CDR3 protein gets one entry after TCRdb re-called the 5' RACE reads with MiXCR. This table has about 1.4 million distinct CDR3 sequences, around 59% appearing once. Sequences were obtained from blood. These receptors all come from a man aged 18 to 29 in good health. CDR3s include the opening cysteine and the closing phenylalanine or tryptophan. The order of the fields is J gene, D gene, V gene, clone size, CDR3 DNA, CDR3 protein. The D gene is left open where the match is weak. Expanded clones are given a class, and other clones once, few, many or no size at all.

TRBJ2-1 | NA | TRBV4-1 | NA | TGCGCCAGCAGCCAAGTTGGGTGGGGTTTGGAGCAGTTCTTC | CASSQVGWGLEQFF
TRBJ2-5 | NA | TRBV7-9 | NA | TGTGCCAGCAGCCAAATCGGGGCGAACCAAGAGACCCAGTACTTC | CASSQIGANQETQYF
TRBJ2-7 | NA | TRBV2 | few | TGTGCCAGCCGCGGACGGATGAACTACGAGCAGTACTTC | CASRGRMNYEQYF
TRBJ2-2 | NA | TRBV29-1 | NA | TGCAGCGTTCTAACAGGGAACACCGGGGAGCTGTTTTTT | CSVLTGNTGELFF
TRBJ2-4 | TRBD2 | TRBV29-1 | few | TGCAGCGCCTCACTAGCGGGGATGCCCGTAGCCAAAAACATTCAGTACTTC | CSASLAGMPVAKNIQYF
TRBJ1-4 | NA | TRBV6-5 | NA | TGTGCCAGCAGCTCGAGCTTTTCTAATGAAAAACTGTTTTTT | CASSSSFSNEKLFF
TRBJ1-3 | NA | TRBV18 | NA | TGTGCCAGCTCACCTGAGTTCAACTGGTCTGGAAACACCATATATTTT | CASSPEFNWSGNTIYF
TRBJ2-5 | NA | TRBV2 | NA | TGTGCCAGCAGTGAAGGGGTAGGCAGTCAAGAGACCCAGTACTTC | CASSEGVGSQETQYF
TRBJ2-2 | TRBD1 | TRBV13 | NA | TGTGCCAGCAGCTTAGTTGCGGACAGGGCTAACACCGGGGAGCTGTTTTTT | CASSLVADRANTGELFF
TRBJ2-3 | NA | TRBV4-2 | NA | TGTGCCAGCAGCTCACGACTAGAGATCGGCACAGATACGCAGTATTTT | CASSSRLEIGTDTQYF
TRBJ2-7 | NA | TRBV7-9 | NA | TGTGCCAGCAGCTTAGATAGGGACAAACCATACGAGCAGTACTTC | CASSLDRDKPYEQYF
TRBJ2-3 | NA | TRBV20-1 | NA | TGCAGTGCTGGGGAAGTCAACTACGGAGATACGCAGTATTTT | CSAGEVNYGDTQYF
TRBJ2-7 | TRBD2 | TRBV7-2 | NA | TGTGCCAGCAGCTTGACTAGCGGGGACTCCTACGAGCAGTACTTC | CASSLTSGDSYEQYF
TRBJ1-2 | NA | TRBV25-1 | NA | TGTGCCAGCGAACAGGGTGAAGGTGGCTACACCTTC | CASEQGEGGYTF
TRBJ1-6 | NA | TRBV10-3 | NA | TGTGCCATCAGTGAAGTGGAAGGGGAATCACCCCTCCACTTT | CAISEVEGESPLHF
TRBJ1-2 | TRBD1 | TRBV27 | NA | TGTGCCAGCAGTTTTGATCGGGGACAGGGGGTAAATGGCTACACCTTC | CASSFDRGQGVNGYTF
TRBJ1-5 | TRBD1 | TRBV7-9 | NA | TGTGCCAGCGCCCAGGGGGGGGGAAATCAGCCCCTGCATTTT | CASAQGGGNQPLHF